The present TCR beta chain was sequenced within a study of T cell repertoires in cytomegalovirus infection. Study-wide background: Carrying CMV and the relevant HLA type showed in public TCR beta signatures. Study outcomes and limitations: Summed public TCR beta family frequency identified CMV carriers bearing the relevant HLA.

One entry per CDR3 protein results from TCRdb running MiXCR on the reads. The sample contains some 800,000 distinct CDR3 sequences, less than 35% of which appear only once. This CDR3 is 15 amino acids long. The germline CDR1 and CDR2 sequences are MNHNS and SASEGT. To note about this clonotype: The target antigen is unknown. This may arise from a read error, as a much more abundant clone is one base away.

The chain is built from TRBV6-1 and TRBJ2-6; 8 bases line up with TRBD1. The input for sequencing was cultured CD8+ T cells from PBMCs, taken from culture after CMV antigen stimulation. The clonotype was recovered from a human donor in good health (CMV status not recorded). Some clones in this sample may be carry-over from other donors' samples. The CDR3 nucleotides read TGTGCCACCCGGACAGGGAGTTCTGGGACCAACGTCCTGACTTTC. Its translation is CATRTGSSGTNVLTF.